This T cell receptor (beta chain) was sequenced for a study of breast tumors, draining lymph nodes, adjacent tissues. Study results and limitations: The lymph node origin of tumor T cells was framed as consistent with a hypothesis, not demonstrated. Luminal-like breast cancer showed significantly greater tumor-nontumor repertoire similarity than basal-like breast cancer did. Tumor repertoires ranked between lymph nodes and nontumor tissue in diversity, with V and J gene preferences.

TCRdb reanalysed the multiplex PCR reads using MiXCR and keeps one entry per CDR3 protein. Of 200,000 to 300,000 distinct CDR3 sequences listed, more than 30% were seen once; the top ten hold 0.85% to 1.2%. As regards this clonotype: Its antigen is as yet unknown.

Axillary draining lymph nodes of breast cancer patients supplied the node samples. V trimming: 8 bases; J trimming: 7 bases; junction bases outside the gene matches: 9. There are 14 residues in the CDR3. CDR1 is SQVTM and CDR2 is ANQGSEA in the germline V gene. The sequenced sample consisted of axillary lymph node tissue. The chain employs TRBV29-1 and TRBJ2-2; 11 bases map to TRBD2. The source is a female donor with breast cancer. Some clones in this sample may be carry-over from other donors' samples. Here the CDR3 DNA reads TGCAGCTTGTTAGCGGGAGGGGCCGGCGGGGAGCTGTTTTTT. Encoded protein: CSLLAGGAGGELFF.